These T cell receptor beta chains were read from a single sample in a study of CD8 T cells in ankylosing spondylitis. Via MiXCR, TCRdb re-called the 5' RACE reads, giving one row per CDR3 protein. The table includes about 130,000 distinct CDR3 sequences, around 8.5% detected once. Sequencing was done on a sample of blood, either unsorted or a sorted T cell fraction (not recorded which). Receptor source: a male donor with ankylosing spondylitis or in good health (not recorded which). Each CDR3 is given with its conserved first and last residue. A D gene is named only where the DNA matches it firmly. Only some rows state a clone size, as once, few, many or a class for expanded clones.

v_gene	abundance	j_gene	d_gene	CDR3nt	CDR3aa
TRBV6-5	-	TRBJ2-1	-	TGTGCCAGCAGTTCTACCACAGGGATCCATGAGCAGTTCTTC	CASSSTTGIHEQFF
TRBV9	many	TRBJ1-2	TRBD1	TGTGCCAGCAGCGCAAACCCGGGACAGGGCTATGGCTACACCTTC	CASSANPGQGYGYTF
TRBV10-3	many	TRBJ2-3	TRBD2	TGTGCCATCAGCGGACTAGCGGGAGCCACAGATACGCAGTATTTT	CAISGLAGATDTQYF
TRBV5-1	many	TRBJ2-3	TRBD1	TGCGCCAGCAGCTACGCCACCCTCCGGGACAGATCAGATACGCAGTATTTT	CASSYATLRDRSDTQYF
TRBV5-1	-	TRBJ2-1	TRBD2	TGCGCCAGCAGCTCTAAGACTAGCGGGATCCACAATGAGCAGTTCTTC	CASSSKTSGIHNEQFF
TRBV7-9	many	TRBJ2-3	-	TGTGCCAGCAGCCCTGCGGCGGCTAGCACAGATACGCAGTATTTT	CASSPAAASTDTQYF
TRBV3-1	many	TRBJ2-5	TRBD2	TGTGCCAGCAGCCAAGTGACGGGAGGGACCCAGTACTTC	CASSQVTGGTQYF
TRBV7-9	many	TRBJ2-7	-	TGTGCCAGCAGCTTACCCACGAGTGAGCAGTACTTC	CASSLPTSEQYF
TRBV25-1	many	TRBJ1-4	-	TGTGCCAGCAGTGGGGCAGCTGAACGGCGTGAAAAACTGTTTTTT	CASSGAAERREKLFF
TRBV11-2	many	TRBJ2-7	TRBD2	TGTGCCAGCAGCCTGGGACTAGCGGGCTCCTACGAGCAGTACTTC	CASSLGLAGSYEQYF
TRBV18	-	TRBJ2-3	TRBD1	TGTGCCAGCTCAGGACGCGGGATCCGGGACAGGGCCCCAGATACGCAGTATTTT	CASSGRGIRDRAPDTQYF
TRBV29-1	many	TRBJ2-7	-	TGCAGCGTTGGGAGCTACGAGCAGTACTTC	CSVGSYEQYF
TRBV7-9	many	TRBJ2-4	TRBD1	TGTGCCAGCAGCCCGGGACAGAAAAACATTCAGTACTTC	CASSPGQKNIQYF
TRBV6-2/TRBV6-3	many	TRBJ2-3	-	TGTGCCAGCAGTTATGAGGCATCCCCGGTGGAAGATACGCAGTATTTT	CASSYEASPVEDTQYF
TRBV7-8	many	TRBJ2-1	-	TGTGCCAGCAGCTTAGTTTCCAGCATTGAGCAGTTCTTC	CASSLVSSIEQFF
TRBV20-1	many	TRBJ2-1	-	TGCAGTGCTAGACCAAGTGCCCTAATCAATGAGCAGTTCTTC	CSARPSALINEQFF
TRBV7-2	many	TRBJ2-4	TRBD1	TGTGCCAGCAGCTTATCGTTCGGGACAGGGAACATTCAGTACTTC	CASSLSFGTGNIQYF
TRBV6-5	many	TRBJ2-3	TRBD2	TGTGCCAGCAGTTACCGGATGGGCTCTAGCGGGAGGACCGATACGCAGTATTTT	CASSYRMGSSGRTDTQYF
TRBV20-1	many	TRBJ1-3	-	TGCAGTGCTAGTCAAGGACAATCTGGAAACACCATATATTTT	CSASQGQSGNTIYF
TRBV4-3	once	TRBJ2-5	-	TGCGCCAGCAGCCAAGAAAGGCGAGAGACCCAGTACTTC	CASSQERRETQYF
TRBV27	-	TRBJ2-7	-	TGTGCCAGCAGCCCGGGGCCCCAACGCACCCTCGCGAGGGAGCAGTACTTC	CASSPGPQRTLAREQYF
TRBV20-1	many	TRBJ1-5	-	TGCAGTGCCCCACAGGGTGCCAATCAGCCCCAGCATTTT	CSAPQGANQPQHF
TRBV7-3	few	TRBJ2-1	TRBD2	TGTGCCAGCAGCTTACTTGAGGCTAGCGGGGCCAATGAGCAGTTCTTC	CASSLLEASGANEQFF
TRBV14	-	TRBJ2-1	-	TGTGCCAGCAGCCAATATATTTCTAGGTACAATGAGCAGTTCTTC	CASSQYISRYNEQFF
TRBV4-3	many	TRBJ2-3	-	TGCGCCAGCAGCCAAGACGTGGCAGGACGAACCAGCACAGATACGCAGTATTTT	CASSQDVAGRTSTDTQYF
TRBV27	-	TRBJ2-7	-	TGTGCCAGCAGTTCAATCGCCGGGATAGGGCTTTACGAGCAGTACTTC	CASSSIAGIGLYEQYF
TRBV5-1	-	TRBJ2-7	TRBD2	TGCGCCAGCAGTTTGTTACTAGCGGGAGGTGGCGACGAGCAGTACTTC	CASSLLLAGGGDEQYF
TRBV12-3/TRBV12-4	many	TRBJ2-3	TRBD1	TGTGCCAGCAGTTTTAGACAGGGGGGAGATACGCAGTATTTT	CASSFRQGGDTQYF
TRBV5-6	many	TRBJ2-2	-	TGTGCCAGCAGCTTGGCGCAGGTTGTCACCGGGGAGCTGTTTTTT	CASSLAQVVTGELFF
TRBV5-1	few	TRBJ1-1	-	TGCGCCAGCAGCTTGGGACCGGGGAGCACTGAAGCTTTCTTT	CASSLGPGSTEAFF
TRBV5-1	many	TRBJ1-2	-	TGCGCCAGCAGCTTGGACGGGGGGTGGAACTATGGCTACACCTTC	CASSLDGGWNYGYTF
TRBV7-8	many	TRBJ2-2	-	TGTGCCAGCAGCTTAGTGGGGGGCGCGGGGACCGGGGAGCTGTTTTTT	CASSLVGGAGTGELFF
TRBV7-6	many	TRBJ2-2	TRBD2	TGTGCCAGCGGCACTAGCGGGAGTGCGTCCGGGGAGCTGTTTTTT	CASGTSGSASGELFF
TRBV4-1	many	TRBJ2-7	-	TGCGCCAGCAGCCAAGATTATGGACAGTACTACGAGCAGTACTTC	CASSQDYGQYYEQYF
TRBV7-9	few	TRBJ2-1	-	TGTGCCAGCAGTTCCGTTGGGTTCTTC	CASSSVGFF